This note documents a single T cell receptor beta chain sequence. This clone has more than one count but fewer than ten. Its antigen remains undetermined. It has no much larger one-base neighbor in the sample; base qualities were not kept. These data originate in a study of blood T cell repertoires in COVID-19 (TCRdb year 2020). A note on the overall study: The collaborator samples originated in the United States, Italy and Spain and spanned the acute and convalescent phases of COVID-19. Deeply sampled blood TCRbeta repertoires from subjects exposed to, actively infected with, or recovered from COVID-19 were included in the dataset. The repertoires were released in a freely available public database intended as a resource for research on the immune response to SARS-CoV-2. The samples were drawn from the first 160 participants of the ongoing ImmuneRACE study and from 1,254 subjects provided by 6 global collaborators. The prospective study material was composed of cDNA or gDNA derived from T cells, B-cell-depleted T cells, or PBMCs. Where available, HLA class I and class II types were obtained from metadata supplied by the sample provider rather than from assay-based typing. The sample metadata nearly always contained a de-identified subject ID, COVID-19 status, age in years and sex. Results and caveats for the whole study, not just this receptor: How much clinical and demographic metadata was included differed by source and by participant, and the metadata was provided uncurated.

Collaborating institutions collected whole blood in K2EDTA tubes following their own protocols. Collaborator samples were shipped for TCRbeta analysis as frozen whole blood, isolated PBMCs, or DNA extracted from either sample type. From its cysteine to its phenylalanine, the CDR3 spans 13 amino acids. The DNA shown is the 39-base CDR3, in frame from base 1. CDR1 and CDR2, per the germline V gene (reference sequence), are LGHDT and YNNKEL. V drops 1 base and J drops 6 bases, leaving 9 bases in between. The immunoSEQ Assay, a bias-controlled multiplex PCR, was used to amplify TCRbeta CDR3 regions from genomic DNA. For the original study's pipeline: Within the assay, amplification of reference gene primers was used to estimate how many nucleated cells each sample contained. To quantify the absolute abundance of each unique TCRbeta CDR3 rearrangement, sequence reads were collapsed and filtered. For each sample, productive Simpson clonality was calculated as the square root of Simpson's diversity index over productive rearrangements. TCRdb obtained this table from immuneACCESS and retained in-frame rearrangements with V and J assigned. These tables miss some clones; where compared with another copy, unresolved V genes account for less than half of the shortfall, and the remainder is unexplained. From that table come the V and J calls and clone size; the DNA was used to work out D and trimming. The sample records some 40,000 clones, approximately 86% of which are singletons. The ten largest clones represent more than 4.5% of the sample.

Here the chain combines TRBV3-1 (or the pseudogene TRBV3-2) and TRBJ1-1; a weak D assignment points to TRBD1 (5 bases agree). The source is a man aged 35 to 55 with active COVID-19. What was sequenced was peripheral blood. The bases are TGTGCCAGCAGCCAAGCGGCAGGGCCTGAAGCTTTCTTT. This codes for CASSQAAGPEAFF.